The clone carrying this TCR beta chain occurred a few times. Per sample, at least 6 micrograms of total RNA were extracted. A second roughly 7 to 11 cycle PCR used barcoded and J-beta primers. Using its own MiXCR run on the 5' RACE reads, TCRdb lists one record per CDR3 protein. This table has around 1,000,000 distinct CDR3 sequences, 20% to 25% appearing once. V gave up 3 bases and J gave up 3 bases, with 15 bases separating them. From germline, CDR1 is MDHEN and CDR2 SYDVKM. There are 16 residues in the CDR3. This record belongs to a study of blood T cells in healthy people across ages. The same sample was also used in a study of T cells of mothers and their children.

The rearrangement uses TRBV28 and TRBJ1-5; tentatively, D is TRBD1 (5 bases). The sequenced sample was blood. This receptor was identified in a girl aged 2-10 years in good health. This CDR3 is CASSFRVSAINQPQHF. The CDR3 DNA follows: TGTGCCAGCAGTTTCAGGGTTTCGGCTATCAATCAGCCCCAGCATTTT.